The clone carrying this T cell receptor (beta chain) was found a few times. The antigen remains unidentified. Germline CDR1 is DFQATT and CDR2 is SNEGSKA (reference sequence). The CDR3 contains 10 residues. TCRdb processed the reads anew with MiXCR; each CDR3 protein has one entry. Of about 740,000 distinct CDR3 sequences listed, 35% to 45% are singletons. The data derive from a study of T cell repertoires in cytomegalovirus infection. Study information: The public TCR beta signatures pointed to both CMV infection and matching HLA type. Notes on the study in general: CMV carriers having the relevant HLA were flagged by cumulative public TCR beta family frequency. Clonotypes of TCR beta that were HLA-C-restricted and CMV-specific dominated the ex vivo response.

This clonotype was obtained from a human donor in good health (CMV status not recorded). Some clones in this sample may be carry-over from other donors' samples. V gene TRBV20-1 combines with J gene TRBJ2-1; TRBD2 matches at 9 bases. Source material: PBMCs. CDR3 in amino acids: CVTSGNEQFF. CDR3 DNA: TGCGTGACTAGCGGCAATGAGCAGTTCTTC.